The T cell receptor beta chain described here comes from a study of shared clonotypes between healthy human individuals. Comment on this clone: The target antigen is unknown.

Study results and caveats: Naive CD4 clonotypes were shared across a few donors at around 5.4%.

Germline CDR1 PRHDT, CDR2 FYEKMQ (reference sequence). The CDR3 runs to 16 residues. V was clipped by 5 bases and J by 4 bases, with 19 bases between them. Those who donated were healthy HIV-negative adults, with no recent acute infections or vaccinations reported. In the sorted-subset replicate PCRs, 150 to 250 ng DNA, 25,000 to 30,000 T cell genomes, was used. In the source study's methods: Junction-only sequences without quality scores came from ImmunoSEQ, so filtering differed. TCRdb's copy holds only in-frame clones and misses some; the assay was immunoSEQ multiplex PCR. The DNA gave D and trimming, while V, J and clone size come from that table. The sample yields 1 million to 1.2 million clones, approximately 80% seen once.

Sequencing used memory CD4+ T cells from PBMCs. Specified subset: CD45RA-negative fraction. This TCR was recovered from a man between 18 and 35 years old in good health. Some clones in this sample may be carry-over from other donors' samples. The gene calls are TRBV13 and TRBJ2-3; D is ambiguous. The DNA for the CDR3 is TGTGCCAGCAGCCCCCCGACCGGCGAGATCGCAGATACGCAGTATTTT. This gives the protein CASSPPTGEIADTQYF.